This T cell receptor beta chain originates from a study of OX40 agonist ivuxolimab in advanced cancers. For the study at large: Every patient in dose escalation had hepatocellular carcinoma, melanoma, renal cell or head and neck cancer.

Germline loops: CDR1 SEHNR, CDR2 FQNEAQ (reference sequence). The CDR3 has 13 residues. The V end lost 5 bases, the J end lost 4 bases, and 8 bases lay between the germline ends. Findings and caveats of the study: The expanded peripheral T cells' antigen specificity was not determined.

Sequencing was performed with immunoSEQ multiplex PCR; in TCRdb, only in-frame clones are kept and a portion is missing. Among 69,000 or so clones listed, 65% to 90% were seen once. By its share, this clone is medium-sized. Its antigen is undetermined. This chain uses TRBV7-9 with TRBJ2-2; D gene unclear. This TCR was sampled from an adult with an advanced solid tumor such as melanoma, head and neck, liver or kidney cancer. This specimen consisted of CD4+ or CD8+ T cells sorted from blood, obtained in a trial of the OX40 agonist ivuxolimab. In nucleotides, the CDR3 is TGTGCCAGCAGCATGGAACGCACCGGGGAGCTGTTTTTT. Amino acids: CASSMERTGELFF.